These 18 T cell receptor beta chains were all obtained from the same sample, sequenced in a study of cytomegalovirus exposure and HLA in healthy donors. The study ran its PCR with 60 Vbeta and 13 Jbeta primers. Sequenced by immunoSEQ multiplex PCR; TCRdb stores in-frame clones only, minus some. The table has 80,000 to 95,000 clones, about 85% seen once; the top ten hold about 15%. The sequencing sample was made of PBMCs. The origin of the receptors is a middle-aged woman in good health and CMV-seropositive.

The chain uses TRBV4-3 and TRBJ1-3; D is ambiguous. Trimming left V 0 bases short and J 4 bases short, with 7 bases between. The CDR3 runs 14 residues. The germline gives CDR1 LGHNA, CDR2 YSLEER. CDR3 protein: CASSQEGVGNTIYF. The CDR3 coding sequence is TGCGCCAGCAGCCAAGAGGGCGTAGGAAACACCATATATTTT.

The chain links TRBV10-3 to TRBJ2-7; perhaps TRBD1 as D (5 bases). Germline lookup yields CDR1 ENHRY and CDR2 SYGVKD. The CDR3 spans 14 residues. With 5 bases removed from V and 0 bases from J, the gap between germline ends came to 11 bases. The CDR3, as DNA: TGTGCCATCAGTCCAGGGTCAAACTCCTACGAGCAGTACTTC. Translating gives CAISPGSNSYEQYF.

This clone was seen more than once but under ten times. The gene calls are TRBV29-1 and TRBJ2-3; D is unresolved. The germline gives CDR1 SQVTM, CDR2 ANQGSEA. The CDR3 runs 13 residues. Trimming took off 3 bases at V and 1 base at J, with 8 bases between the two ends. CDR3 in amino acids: CSVEWQGTDTQYF. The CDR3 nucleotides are TGCAGCGTTGAGTGGCAGGGCACAGATACGCAGTATTTT.

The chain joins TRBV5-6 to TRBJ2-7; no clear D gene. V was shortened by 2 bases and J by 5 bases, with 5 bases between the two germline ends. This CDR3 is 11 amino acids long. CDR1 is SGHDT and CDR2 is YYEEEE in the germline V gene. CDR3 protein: CASSFQNEQYF. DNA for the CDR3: TGTGCCAGCAGCTTTCAAAACGAGCAGTACTTC. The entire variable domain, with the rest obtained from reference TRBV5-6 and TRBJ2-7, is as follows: DAGVTQSPTHLIKTRGQQVTLRCSPKSGHDTVSWYQQALGQGPQFIFQYYEEEERQRGNFPDRFSGHQFPNYSSELNVNALLLGDSALYLCASSFQNEQYFGPGTRLTVT.

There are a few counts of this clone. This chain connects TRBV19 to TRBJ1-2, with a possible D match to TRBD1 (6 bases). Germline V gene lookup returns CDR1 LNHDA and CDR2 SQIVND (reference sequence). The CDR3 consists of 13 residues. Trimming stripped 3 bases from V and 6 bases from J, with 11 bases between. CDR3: CASSIGAGDGYTF. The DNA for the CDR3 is TGTGCCAGTAGTATTGGTGCAGGGGATGGCTACACCTTC.

CDR3 bases: TGTGCCAGCAGCCCCGGACAGGGCAAGGTGAACACTGAAGCTTTCTTT. This encodes CASSPGQGKVNTEAFF. The rearrangement links TRBV7-2 to TRBJ1-1; TRBD1 agrees at 8 bases. Germline CDR1 is SGHTA and CDR2 is FQGNSA. The length of the CDR3 is 16 residues. Trimming cost V 5 bases and J 0 bases; bases outside gene matches: 8. Full variable domain (rest looked up from reference TRBV7-2 and TRBJ1-1): GAGVSQSPSNKVTEKGKDVELRCDPISGHTALYWYRQSLGQGLEFLIYFQGNSAPDKSGLPSDRFSAERTGGSVSTLTIQRTQQEDSAVYLCASSPGQGKVNTEAFFGQGTRLTVV.

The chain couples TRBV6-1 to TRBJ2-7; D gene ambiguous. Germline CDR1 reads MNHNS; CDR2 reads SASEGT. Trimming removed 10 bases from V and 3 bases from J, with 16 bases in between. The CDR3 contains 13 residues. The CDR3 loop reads CATQRTPDYEQYF. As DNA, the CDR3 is TGTGCCACCCAAAGAACACCAGACTACGAGCAGTACTTC.

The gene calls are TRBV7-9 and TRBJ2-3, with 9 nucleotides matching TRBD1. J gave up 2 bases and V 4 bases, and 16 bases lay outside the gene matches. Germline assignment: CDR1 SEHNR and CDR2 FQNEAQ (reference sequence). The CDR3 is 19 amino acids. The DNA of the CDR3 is TGTGCCAGCAGCTCAGCTACAGGGGGCAAACCTCTTATCACAGATACGCAGTATTTT. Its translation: CASSSATGGKPLITDTQYF.

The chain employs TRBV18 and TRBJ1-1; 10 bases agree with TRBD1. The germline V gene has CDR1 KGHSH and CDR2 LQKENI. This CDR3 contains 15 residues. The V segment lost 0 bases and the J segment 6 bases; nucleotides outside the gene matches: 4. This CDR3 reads CASSPPDRGFAEAFF. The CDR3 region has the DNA TGTGCCAGCTCACCACCGGACAGGGGGTTCGCTGAAGCTTTCTTT.

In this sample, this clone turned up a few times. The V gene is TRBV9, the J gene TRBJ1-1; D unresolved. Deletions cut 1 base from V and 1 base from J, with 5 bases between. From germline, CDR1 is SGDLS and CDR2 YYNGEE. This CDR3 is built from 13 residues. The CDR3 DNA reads TGTGCCAGCAGCGTAAGCGGGAACACTGAAGCTTTCTTT. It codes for CASSVSGNTEAFF.

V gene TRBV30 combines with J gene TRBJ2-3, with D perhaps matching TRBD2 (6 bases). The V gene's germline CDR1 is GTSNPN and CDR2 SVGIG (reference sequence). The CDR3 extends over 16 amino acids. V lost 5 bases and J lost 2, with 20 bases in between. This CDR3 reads CAWAPPRGLFTDTQYF. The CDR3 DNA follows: TGTGCCTGGGCTCCCCCCCGGGGACTCTTCACAGATACGCAGTATTTT.

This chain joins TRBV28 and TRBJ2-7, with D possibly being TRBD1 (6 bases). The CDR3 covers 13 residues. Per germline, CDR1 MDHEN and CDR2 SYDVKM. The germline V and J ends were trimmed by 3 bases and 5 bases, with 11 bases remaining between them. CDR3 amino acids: CASSLAGVHEQYF. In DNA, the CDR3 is TGTGCCAGCAGTTTGGCAGGGGTCCACGAGCAGTACTTC.

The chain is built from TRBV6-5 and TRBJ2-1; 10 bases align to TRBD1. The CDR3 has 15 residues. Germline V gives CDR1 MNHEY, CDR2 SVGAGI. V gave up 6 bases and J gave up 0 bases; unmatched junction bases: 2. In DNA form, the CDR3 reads TGTGCCAGCAGGCGGACAGGGGGCTCCTACAATGAGCAGTTCTTC. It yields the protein CASRRTGGSYNEQFF.

CDR3 bases: TGTGCCAGTACCCGAGGCTACGAGCAGTACTTC. As protein: CASTRGYEQYF. The chain employs TRBV6-5 and TRBJ2-7; D is uncertain. Germline CDR1 is MNHEY and CDR2 is SVGAGI. CDR3 length: 11 amino acids. The V end lost 9 bases, the J end lost 3 bases, and 9 bases lay between the germline ends.

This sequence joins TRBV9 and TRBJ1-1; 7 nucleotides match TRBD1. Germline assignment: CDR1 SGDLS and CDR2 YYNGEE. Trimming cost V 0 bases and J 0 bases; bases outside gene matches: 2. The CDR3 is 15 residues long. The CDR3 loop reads CASSVGQGVNTEAFF. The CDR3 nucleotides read TGTGCCAGCAGCGTAGGACAGGGTGTGAACACTGAAGCTTTCTTT.

The CDR3 here is CASSLWGQARHGYTF. CDR3 DNA sequence: TGTGCCAGCTCCCTTTGGGGACAGGCCCGACATGGCTACACCTTC. The chain couples TRBV5-6 to TRBJ1-2, with 8 bases identical to TRBD1. CDR3 length: 15 residues. V dropped 7 bases and J dropped 6; count of bases not matched to a gene: 14. The germline gives CDR1 SGHDT, CDR2 YYEEEE.

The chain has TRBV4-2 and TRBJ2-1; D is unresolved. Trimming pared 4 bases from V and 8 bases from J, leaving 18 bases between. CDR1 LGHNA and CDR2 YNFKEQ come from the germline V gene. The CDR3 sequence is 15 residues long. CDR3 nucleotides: TGTGCCAGCAGCCCCGACGCCACCCGACACGATGAGCAGTTCTTC. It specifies CASSPDATRHDEQFF.

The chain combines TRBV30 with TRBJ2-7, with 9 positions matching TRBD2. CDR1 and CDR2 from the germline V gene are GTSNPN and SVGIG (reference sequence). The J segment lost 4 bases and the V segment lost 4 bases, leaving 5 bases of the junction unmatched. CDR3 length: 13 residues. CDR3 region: CAWNLREGYEQYF. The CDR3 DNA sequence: TGTGCCTGGAATCTGCGGGAGGGTTACGAGCAGTACTTC.